This T cell receptor beta chain comes out of a study of blood T cell repertoires in COVID-19. The germline CDR1 and CDR2 sequences are SQVTM and ANQGSEA. The CDR3 sequence is 12 residues long. Trimming took 3 bases from V and 4 from J, leaving 8 bases between them. In the original processing: For nucleated cells, counts were estimated from reference gene primer amplification. Data came from immunoSEQ multiplex PCR; TCRdb stores just in-frame clones and leaves some out. That table supplies the V and J calls and clone size; D and trimming were determined from the DNA. The sample contains around 220,000 clones, more than 85% of which appear only once.

The receptor was isolated from a woman aged 50 to 60 with COVID-19, enrolled during active disease. This chain connects TRBV29-1 to TRBJ2-3, with D hard to call. The sequenced sample was peripheral blood. This CDR3 is CSVERGPDTQYF. The CDR3 DNA sequence: TGCAGCGTTGAGCGCGGTCCAGATACGCAGTATTTT.